The TCR beta chain described here comes from a study of T-cell memory formation after mild COVID-19. This clonotype showed up many times. TCRdb analysed the 5' RACE reads with MiXCR anew, one entry per CDR3 protein. The table shows under 450,000 distinct CDR3 sequences, with approximately 15% occurring only once. The specimen was PBMCs or a T cell subset sorted from them (not recorded which). The clonotype comes from a man aged 18 to 29 who had mild COVID-19 (a few samples of this study predate the infection). Cell type and time point are not known.

The CDR3 DNA reads TGCGCCAGCAGCCAAGTTCTCACTCGGGGGGTCTACAATGAGCAGTTCTTC. The encoded protein is CASSQVLTRGVYNEQFF. The chain has TRBV4-3 and TRBJ2-1; the match to TRBD2 covers 7 bases. The CDR3 has 17 amino acids. V lost 1 base to trimming and J lost 3 bases; unmatched junction nucleotides: 9. Germline V gives CDR1 LGHNA, CDR2 YSLEER.